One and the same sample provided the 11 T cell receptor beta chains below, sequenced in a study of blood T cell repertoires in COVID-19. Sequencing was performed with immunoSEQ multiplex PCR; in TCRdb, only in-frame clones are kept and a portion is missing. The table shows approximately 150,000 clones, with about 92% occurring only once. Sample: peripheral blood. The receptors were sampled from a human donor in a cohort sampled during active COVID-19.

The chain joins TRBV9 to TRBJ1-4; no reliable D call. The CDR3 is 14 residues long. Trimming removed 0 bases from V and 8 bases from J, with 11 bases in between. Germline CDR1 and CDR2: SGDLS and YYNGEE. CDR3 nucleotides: TGTGCCAGCAGCGTAGCTTCGGAGCGAGAAAAACTGTTTTTT. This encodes CASSVASEREKLFF.

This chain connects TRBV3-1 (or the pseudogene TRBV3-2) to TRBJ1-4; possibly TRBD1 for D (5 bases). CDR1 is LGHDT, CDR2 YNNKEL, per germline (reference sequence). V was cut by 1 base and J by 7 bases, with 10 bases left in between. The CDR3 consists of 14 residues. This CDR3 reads CASSQGAGGEKLFF. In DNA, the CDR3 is TGTGCCAGCAGCCAAGGGGCGGGGGGTGAAAAACTGTTTTTT.

The CDR3 here is CASSYLVNSPLHF. CDR3 nucleotide sequence: TGTGCCAGCAGTTACCTAGTCAATTCACCCCTCCACTTT. V and J are TRBV6-2 or TRBV6-3 and TRBJ1-6; D not resolved. V was clipped by 2 bases and J by 7 bases, with 6 bases between them. This CDR3 has 13 amino acids. CDR1 is MNHEY and CDR2 is SVGEGT in the germline V gene.

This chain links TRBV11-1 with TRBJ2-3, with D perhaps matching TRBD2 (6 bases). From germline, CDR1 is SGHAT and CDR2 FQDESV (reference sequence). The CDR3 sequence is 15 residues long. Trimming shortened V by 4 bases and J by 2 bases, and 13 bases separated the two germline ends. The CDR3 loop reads CASSSGSGVTDTQYF. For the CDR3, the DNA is TGTGCCAGCAGCTCGGGCTCGGGGGTCACAGATACGCAGTATTTT.

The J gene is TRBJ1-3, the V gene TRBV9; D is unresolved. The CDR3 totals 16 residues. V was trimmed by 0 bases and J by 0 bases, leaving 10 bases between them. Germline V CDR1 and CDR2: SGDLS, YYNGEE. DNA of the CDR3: TGTGCCAGCAGCGTAGGTTCGACAAACTCTGGAAACACCATATATTTT. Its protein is CASSVGSTNSGNTIYF.

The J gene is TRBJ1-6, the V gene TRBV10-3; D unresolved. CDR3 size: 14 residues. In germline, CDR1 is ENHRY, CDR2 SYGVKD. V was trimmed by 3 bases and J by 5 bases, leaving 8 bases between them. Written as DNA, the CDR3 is TGTGCCATCAGTGATTCACAGAATAATTCACCCCTCCACTTT. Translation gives CAISDSQNNSPLHF.

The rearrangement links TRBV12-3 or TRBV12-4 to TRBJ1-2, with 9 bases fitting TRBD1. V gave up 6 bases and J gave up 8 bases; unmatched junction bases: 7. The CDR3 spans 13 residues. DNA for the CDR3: TGTGCCAGCAGCTACCGGACAGGGGAAGGCTACACCTTC. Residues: CASSYRTGEGYTF.

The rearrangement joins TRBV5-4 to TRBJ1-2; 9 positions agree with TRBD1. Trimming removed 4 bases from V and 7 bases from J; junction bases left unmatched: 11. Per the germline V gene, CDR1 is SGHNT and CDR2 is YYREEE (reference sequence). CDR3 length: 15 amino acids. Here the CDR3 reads CASSPPAGQGLGYTF. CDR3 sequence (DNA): TGTGCCAGCAGCCCGCCAGCGGGACAGGGCCTTGGCTACACCTTC.

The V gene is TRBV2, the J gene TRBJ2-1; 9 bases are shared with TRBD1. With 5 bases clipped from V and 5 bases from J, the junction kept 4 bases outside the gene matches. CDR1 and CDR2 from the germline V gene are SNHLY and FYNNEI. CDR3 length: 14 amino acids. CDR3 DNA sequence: TGTGCCAGCAGTCCCGGGACAGGGAACAATGAGCAGTTCTTC. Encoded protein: CASSPGTGNNEQFF.

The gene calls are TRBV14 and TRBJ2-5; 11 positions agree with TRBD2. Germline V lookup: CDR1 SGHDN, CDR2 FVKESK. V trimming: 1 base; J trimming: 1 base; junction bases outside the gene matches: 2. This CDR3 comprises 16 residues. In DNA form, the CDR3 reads TGTGCCAGCAGCCAAGTACTAGCGGGGGCCCAAGAGACCCAGTACTTC. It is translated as CASSQVLAGAQETQYF.

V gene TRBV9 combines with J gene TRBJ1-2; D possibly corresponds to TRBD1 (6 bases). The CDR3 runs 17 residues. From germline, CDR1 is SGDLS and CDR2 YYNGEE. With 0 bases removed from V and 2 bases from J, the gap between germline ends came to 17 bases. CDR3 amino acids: CASSVEGVPTHNYGYTF. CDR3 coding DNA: TGTGCCAGCAGCGTAGAGGGGGTCCCAACCCACAACTATGGCTACACCTTC.